This is a list of T cell receptor beta chains from one sample in a study of T cells in Graves' hyperthyroidism and ophthalmopathy. Each CDR3 protein is one row after TCRdb ran MiXCR on the multiplex PCR reads. The sample has approximately 500,000 distinct CDR3 sequences, 35% to 55% seen once. The sequencing sample was made of peripheral blood or thyroid tissue (not recorded which). These receptors originate from a woman between 18 and 29 years old with Graves' hyperthyroidism. The CDR3 runs from the conserved cysteine through the conserved F or W. Each record gives: V gene, clone size, J gene, D gene, CDR3 DNA, CDR3 protein. The D gene is left open where the match is weak. Clone sizes are given selectively: once, few, many, or a class where the clone is expanded.

>TRBV10-3|few|TRBJ2-1|TRBD1
TGTGCCATCACCGGACAGGGTATCGACAATGAGCAGTTCTTC
CAITGQGIDNEQFF
>TRBV7-9|-|TRBJ2-7|-
TGTGCCAGCAGCTTATTGGGGCCGGGAACCGGGGAGCTGTACTTC
CASSLLGPGTGELYF
>TRBV7-2|-|TRBJ1-1|TRBD1
TGTGCCAGCAGCGTTGAAGACGACAGGGCTGAAGCTTTCTTT
CASSVEDDRAEAFF
>TRBV29-1|many|TRBJ2-3|-
TGCAGCGCTAGGACAGAGGGACCAGATACGCAGTATTTT
CSARTEGPDTQYF
>TRBV5-1|many|TRBJ1-4|TRBD1
TGCGCCAGCAGCGGGACAGGGGCTAATGAAAAACTGTTTTTT
CASSGTGANEKLFF
>TRBV19|many|TRBJ2-7|-
TGTGCCAGTAAAATGACTGGAGACTCCTACGAGCAGTACTTC
CASKMTGDSYEQYF
>TRBV20-1|many|TRBJ2-5|TRBD2
TGCAGTACGACTAGCGTAAATCAAGAGACCCAGTACTTC
CSTTSVNQETQYF
>TRBV20-1|many|TRBJ2-5|TRBD2
TGCAGTGCTCACGGCGGGGCTAGCGGGCCGCAAGAGACCCAGTACTTC
CSAHGGASGPQETQYF
>TRBV6-1|-|TRBJ2-3|-
TGTGCCAGCAGTACAGTGACCGCAGATACGCAGTATTTT
CASSTVTADTQYF
>TRBV7-2|many|TRBJ1-5|-
TGTGCCAGCAGCTTAGCCGACTTGACGGATAGCAATCAGCCCCAGCATTTT
CASSLADLTDSNQPQHF
>TRBV3-1|many|TRBJ1-2|-
TGTGCCAGCAGCCCAGGGAGGGCCCATGGCTACACCTTC
CASSPGRAHGYTF
>TRBV7-6|-|TRBJ2-1|TRBD2
TGTGCCAGCAGCTTATTGGCTAGCGGGAAGAGGGAGCAGTTCTTC
CASSLLASGKREQFF
>TRBV11-2|-|TRBJ2-7|-
TGTGCCAGCAGCCGGGGTACAGGGCTGGTCTACGAGCAGTACTTC
CASSRGTGLVYEQYF
>TRBV27|-|TRBJ1-1|-
TGTGCCAGCAGTTTTAGGGTATCCGCGAACACTGAAGCTTTCTTT
CASSFRVSANTEAFF
>TRBV7-9|-|TRBJ2-1|-
TGTGCCCCGGGCCAGGCCTACAATGAGCAGTTCTTC
CAPGQAYNEQFF
>TRBV20-1|many|TRBJ1-2|-
TGCAGTGCTAGCCCTGAGAGGGGTCGGGGCTATGGCTACACCTTC
CSASPERGRGYGYTF
>TRBV20-1|many|TRBJ1-1|TRBD1
TGCAGTGCCCCCAGGGGGTCTGGGTTTATGAACACTGAAGCTTTCTTT
CSAPRGSGFMNTEAFF
>TRBV7-3|many|TRBJ2-7|-
TGTGCCAGCAGCCGTGACCAGACGTCCTACGAGCAGTACTTC
CASSRDQTSYEQYF
>TRBV7-8|-|TRBJ2-7|TRBD2
TGCGCCAGCAGCCCCCGACTAGCGGGAAAGGTGTACGAGCAGTACTTC
CASSPRLAGKVYEQYF
>TRBV5-1|few|TRBJ1-3|TRBD1
TGCGCCAGCACCCAAGGGGGCACGAACACCATATATTTT
CASTQGGTNTIYF
>TRBV6-5|many|TRBJ1-2|TRBD1
TGTGCCAGCAGTCCACAGGGGATTGGCTACACCTTC
CASSPQGIGYTF
>TRBV11-3|-|TRBJ2-2|-
TGTGCCGGCAGGATAGATGTGGGCACCGGGGAGCTGTTTTTT
CAGRIDVGTGELFF
>TRBV29-1|many|TRBJ1-1|-
TGCAGCGTTGAAAGGCGGCTTATGAACACTGAAGCTTTCTTT
CSVERRLMNTEAFF
>TRBV18|few|TRBJ2-2|-
TGTGCCAGCTCACCTCAGACAGCAACCACCGGGGAGCTGTTTTTT
CASSPQTATTGELFF
>TRBV6-1|once|TRBJ2-5|-
TGTCCCAGGCCCGGCAGATACGAGCAGGGTGTAGAGACCCAGTACTTC
CPRPGRYEQGVETQYF
>TRBV2|-|TRBJ2-1|TRBD2
TGTGCCAGCACTCTAGCGGGGTCCTACAATGAGCAGTTCTTC
CASTLAGSYNEQFF
>TRBV5-1|-|TRBJ2-6|TRBD1
TGCGCCAGCGGAGCCGGGACAGGGATGTCTGGGGCCAACGTCCTGACTTTC
CASGAGTGMSGANVLTF
>TRBV20-1|-|TRBJ2-7|TRBD2
TGCAGTGCTAGACTGGGACTAGCGGGGTCCTACGAGCAGTACTTC
CSARLGLAGSYEQYF
>TRBV7-6|-|TRBJ2-3|-
TGTGCCAGCAGCTTAGAAGCAGGGTTAGATACGCAGTATTTT
CASSLEAGLDTQYF
>TRBV10-3|once|TRBJ1-1|-
-
CAICSAREGGDTEAFF
>TRBV27|-|TRBJ2-7|TRBD2
TGTGCCAGCAGTTCCGCGGGAGTTGGTTTCTACGAGCAGTACTTC
CASSSAGVGFYEQYF
>TRBV6-1|many|TRBJ1-1|TRBD1
TGTGCCATACAGGGGCTGAGGGACACTGAAGCTTTCTTT
CAIQGLRDTEAFF
>TRBV2|-|TRBJ2-7|TRBD1
TGTGCCAGCAATGCAGGGGGCTACGAGCAGTACTTC
CASNAGGYEQYF
>TRBV7-8|many|TRBJ2-5|-
TGTGCCAGCAGCTTAGGAGGGTTGGGGGAGACCCAGTACTTC
CASSLGGLGETQYF
>TRBV19|-|TRBJ2-5|-
TGTGCCAGCTCACCACCGGAAGAGTTTCAAGAGACCCAGTACTTC
CASSPPEEFQETQYF
>TRBV27|many|TRBJ2-7|-
TGTGCCAGCAGTTTAAGTCGGATACCACCCTACGAGCAGTACTTC
CASSLSRIPPYEQYF
>TRBV7-2|once|TRBJ2-5|-
TGTGCCAGCAGCTTGACTAGTGGTCCGGACACGCAAGAGACCCAGTACTTC
CASSLTSGPDTQETQYF
>TRBV15|-|TRBJ1-5|TRBD1
TGTGCCACCAGCAGCGAAAGACAGGGTGAGAATCAGCCCCAGCATTTT
CATSSERQGENQPQHF
>TRBV5-1|-|TRBJ2-1|-
TGCGCCAGTGGACTGGGCTCCTACAATGAGCAGTTCTTC
CASGLGSYNEQFF
>TRBV2|-|TRBJ1-5|-
TGTGCCAGCAACCAGCGGGAGGGTAGCGAGCAGCCCCAGCATTTT
CASNQREGSEQPQHF
>TRBV12-3/TRBV12-4|-|TRBJ1-6|-
TGTGCCAGCAGTCCTATGGGATCCCTCCACTTT
CASSPMGSLHF
>TRBV5-5|many|TRBJ2-2|-
TGTGCCAGCAGCTCACGGGGCCCGAACACCGGGGAGCTGTTTTTT
CASSSRGPNTGELFF
>TRBV29-1|-|TRBJ2-7|TRBD1
TGCAGCGTTGCATTGACAGGGAGCTACGAGCAGTACTTC
CSVALTGSYEQYF
>TRBV7-6|-|TRBJ2-7|TRBD2
TGTGCCAGCAGCCAAGTAGTACTAGCGGACTACAATGAGCAGTACTTC
CASSQVVLADYNEQYF
>TRBV7-6|-|TRBJ2-7|TRBD2
TGTGCTAGACGAGCGGGAGTCTACGAGCAGTACTTC
CARRAGVYEQYF
>TRBV20-1|many|TRBJ2-7|-
TGCAGTGCTATTTCGGGACTGGGGTCCTACGAGCAGTACTTC
CSAISGLGSYEQYF
>TRBV2|many|TRBJ2-5|TRBD2
TGTGCCAGCGGCGGCGGGAGGATGGTGGAGACCCAGTACTTC
CASGGGRMVETQYF
>TRBV29-1|-|TRBJ1-5|-
TGCAGCGCTAGACAGAGCCATCAGCCCCAGCATTTT
CSARQSHQPQHF
>TRBV19|-|TRBJ2-3|TRBD2
TGTGCCAGTAGTCCACGGACTAGCGGCCTCACAGATACGCAGTATTTT
CASSPRTSGLTDTQYF
>TRBV19|-|TRBJ2-1|-
TGTGCCAGTAGTATGACCCAAAGGGGGGATGAGCAGTTCTTC
CASSMTQRGDEQFF
>TRBV7-3|-|TRBJ2-1|-
TGTGCCAGCAGCTCCAGAGGTAGCGCGGGTGAGCAGTTCTTC
CASSSRGSAGEQFF
>TRBV12-3/TRBV12-4|-|TRBJ2-7|TRBD2
TGTGCCAGCACCTTCAGCCGCGGGAGAAACGAGCAGTACTTC
CASTFSRGRNEQYF
>TRBV7-9|-|TRBJ2-7|TRBD2
TGTGCCAGCAGCTTAGGGGCGACTAGCGGGAGACCCTACGAGCAGTACTTC
CASSLGATSGRPYEQYF
>TRBV2|many|TRBJ2-7|-
TGTGCCAGCTCCCGGGGCAGCGAGCAGTACTTC
CASSRGSEQYF
>TRBV9|-|TRBJ1-4|-
TGTGCCAGCAGCAAGTGGACAGCTGAAAAACTGTTTTTT
CASSKWTAEKLFF
>TRBV6-1|-|TRBJ1-1|-
TGTGCCAGCAGTGAAGCAAAGGGCACTGAAGCTTTCTTT
CASSEAKGTEAFF
>TRBV20-1|few|TRBJ2-5|-
TGCAGTGCTAGAGGGAGGGTCCAAGAGACCCAGTACTTC
CSARGRVQETQYF
>TRBV29-1|-|TRBJ1-2|-
TGCAGCGTTGACGGGGGGGACTATGAGTATGGCTACACCTTC
CSVDGGDYEYGYTF